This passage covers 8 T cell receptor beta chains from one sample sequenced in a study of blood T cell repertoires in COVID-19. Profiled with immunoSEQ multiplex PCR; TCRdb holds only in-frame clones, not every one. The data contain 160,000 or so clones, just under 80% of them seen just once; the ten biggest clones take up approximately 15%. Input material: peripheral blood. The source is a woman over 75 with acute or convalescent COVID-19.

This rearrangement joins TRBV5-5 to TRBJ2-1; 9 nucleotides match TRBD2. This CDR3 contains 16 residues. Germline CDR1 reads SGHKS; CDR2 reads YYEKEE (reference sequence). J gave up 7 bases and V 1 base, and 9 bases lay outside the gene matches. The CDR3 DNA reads TGTGCCAGCAGCTTGCTTAGCGGGAGATCTAGTAATGAGCAGTTCTTC. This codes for CASSLLSGRSSNEQFF.

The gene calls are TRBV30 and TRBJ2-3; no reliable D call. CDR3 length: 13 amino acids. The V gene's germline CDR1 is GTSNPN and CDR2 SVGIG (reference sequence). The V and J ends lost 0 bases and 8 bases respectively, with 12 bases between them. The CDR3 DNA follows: TGTGCCTGGAGTGTACTCAACCCGGGTACGCAGTATTTT. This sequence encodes CAWSVLNPGTQYF. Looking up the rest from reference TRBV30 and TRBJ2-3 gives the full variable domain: SQTIHQWPATLVQPVGSPLSLECTVEGTSNPNLYWYRQAAGRGLQLLFYSVGIGQISSEVPQNLSASRPQDRQFILSSKKLLLSDSGFYLCAWSVLNPGTQYFGPGTRLTVL.

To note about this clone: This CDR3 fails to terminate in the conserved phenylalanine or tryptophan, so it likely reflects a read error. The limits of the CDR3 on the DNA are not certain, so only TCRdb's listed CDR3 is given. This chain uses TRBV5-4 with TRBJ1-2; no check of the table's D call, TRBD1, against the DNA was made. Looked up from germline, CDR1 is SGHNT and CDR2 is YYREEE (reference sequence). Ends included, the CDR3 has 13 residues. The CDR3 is CASSLAPDRALST.

CDR3 in amino acids: CAWSGTSHYEQYF. In DNA form, the CDR3 reads TGTGCCTGGTCCGGGACTAGCCACTACGAGCAGTACTTC. The V call is TRBV30, the J call TRBJ2-7; TRBD2 agrees at 9 bases. The ends lost 5 bases at V and 3 bases at J; junction bases unmatched: 5. Germline CDR1 GTSNPN, CDR2 SVGIG (reference sequence). The CDR3 spans 13 residues. The whole variable domain, remainder taken from reference TRBV30 and TRBJ2-7, is SQTIHQWPATLVQPVGSPLSLECTVEGTSNPNLYWYRQAAGRGLQLLFYSVGIGQISSEVPQNLSASRPQDRQFILSSKKLLLSDSGFYLCAWSGTSHYEQYFGPGTRLTVT.

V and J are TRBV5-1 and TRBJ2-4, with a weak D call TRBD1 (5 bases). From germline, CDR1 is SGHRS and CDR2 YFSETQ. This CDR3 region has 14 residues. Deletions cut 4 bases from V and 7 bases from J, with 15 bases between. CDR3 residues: CASSPGHGANIQYF. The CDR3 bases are TGCGCCAGCAGCCCAGGACACGGAGCCAACATTCAGTACTTC.

CDR3 loop: CASSGRDAPRSTGELFF. CDR3 sequence (DNA): TGTGCCAGCAGCGGACGAGACGCCCCGAGGAGCACCGGGGAGCTGTTTTTT. V usage is TRBV9 and J usage is TRBJ2-2; D gene unclear. V lost 3 bases and J 4 bases, leaving 19 bases between the germline ends. The CDR3 sequence is 17 residues long. Germline loops: CDR1 SGDLS, CDR2 YYNGEE.

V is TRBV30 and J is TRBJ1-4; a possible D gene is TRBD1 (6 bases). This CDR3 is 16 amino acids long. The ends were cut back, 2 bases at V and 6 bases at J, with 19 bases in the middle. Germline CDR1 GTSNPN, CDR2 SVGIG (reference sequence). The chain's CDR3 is CAWSSLQGLGDEKLFF. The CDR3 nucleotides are TGTGCCTGGAGTTCATTACAGGGTCTAGGGGATGAAAAACTGTTTTTT.

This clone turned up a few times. The CDR3 spells CASSLIQSRGRSTEAFF. DNA for the CDR3: TGCGCCAGCAGCTTGATCCAATCAAGGGGGAGATCCACTGAAGCTTTCTTT. V gene TRBV5-1 combines with J gene TRBJ1-1; a possible D gene is TRBD1 (6 bases). The CDR3 contains 17 residues. CDR1 is SGHRS and CDR2 is YFSETQ in the germline V gene. V lost 1 base, J lost 4 bases, and 20 bases lay in between. Combining the CDR3 with reference TRBV5-1 and TRBJ1-1 gives the whole variable domain KAGVTQTPRYLIKTRGQQVTLSCSPISGHRSVSWYQQTPGQGLQFLFEYFSETQRNKGNFPGRFSGRQFSNSRSEMNVSTLELGDSALYLCASSLIQSRGRSTEAFFGQGTRLTVV.